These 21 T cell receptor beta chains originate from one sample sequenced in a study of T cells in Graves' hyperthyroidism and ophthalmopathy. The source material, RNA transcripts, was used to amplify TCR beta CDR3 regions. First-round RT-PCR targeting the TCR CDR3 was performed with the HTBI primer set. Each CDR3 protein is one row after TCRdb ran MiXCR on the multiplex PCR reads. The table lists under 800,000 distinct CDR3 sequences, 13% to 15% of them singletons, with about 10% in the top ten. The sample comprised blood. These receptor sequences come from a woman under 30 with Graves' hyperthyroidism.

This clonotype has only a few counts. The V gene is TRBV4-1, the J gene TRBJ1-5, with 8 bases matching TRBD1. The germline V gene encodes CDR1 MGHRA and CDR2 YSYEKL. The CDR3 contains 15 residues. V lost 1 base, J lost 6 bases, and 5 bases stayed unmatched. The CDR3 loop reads CASSQGQGPVQPQHF. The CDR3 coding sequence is TGCGCCAGCAGCCAAGGACAGGGGCCGGTTCAGCCCCAGCATTTT.

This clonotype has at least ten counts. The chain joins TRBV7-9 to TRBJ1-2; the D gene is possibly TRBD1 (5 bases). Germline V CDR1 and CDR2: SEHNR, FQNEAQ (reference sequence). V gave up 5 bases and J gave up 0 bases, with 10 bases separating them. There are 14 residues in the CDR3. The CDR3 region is CASSQAGTNYGYTF. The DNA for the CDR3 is TGTGCCAGCAGCCAGGCAGGGACTAACTATGGCTACACCTTC.

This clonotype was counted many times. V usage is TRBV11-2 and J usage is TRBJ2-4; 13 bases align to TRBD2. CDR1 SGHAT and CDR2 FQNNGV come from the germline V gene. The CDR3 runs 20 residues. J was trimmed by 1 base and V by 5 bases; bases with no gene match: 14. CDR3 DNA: TGTGCCAGCAGCACGATAAGGACTAGCGGGGGAGAATGGGCCAAAAACATTCAGTACTTC. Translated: CASSTIRTSGGEWAKNIQYF.

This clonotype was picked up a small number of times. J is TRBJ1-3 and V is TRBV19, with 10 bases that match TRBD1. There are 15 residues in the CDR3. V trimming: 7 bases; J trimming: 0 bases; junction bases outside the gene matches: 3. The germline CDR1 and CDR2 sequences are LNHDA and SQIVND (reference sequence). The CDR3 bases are TGTGCCAGTACGGACAGGGGGAACTCTGGAAACACCATATATTTT. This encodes CASTDRGNSGNTIYF.

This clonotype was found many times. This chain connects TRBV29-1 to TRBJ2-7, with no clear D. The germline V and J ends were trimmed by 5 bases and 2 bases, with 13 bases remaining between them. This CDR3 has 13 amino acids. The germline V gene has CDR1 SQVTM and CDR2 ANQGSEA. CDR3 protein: CSVRPTTTYEQYF. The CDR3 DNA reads TGCAGCGTTCGCCCGACAACTACCTACGAGCAGTACTTC.

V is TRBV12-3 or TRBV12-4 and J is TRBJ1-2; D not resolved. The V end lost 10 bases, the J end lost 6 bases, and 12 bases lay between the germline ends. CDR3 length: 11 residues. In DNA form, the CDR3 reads TGTGCCACCCGGCGGGCGGATGGCTACACCTTC. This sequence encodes CATRRADGYTF.

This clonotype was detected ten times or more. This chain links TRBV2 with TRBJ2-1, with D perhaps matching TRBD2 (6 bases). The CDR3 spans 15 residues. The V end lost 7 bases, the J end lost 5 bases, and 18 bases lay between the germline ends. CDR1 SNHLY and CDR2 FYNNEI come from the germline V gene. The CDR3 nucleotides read TGTGCCAGCACCCTATCCCTAGCGCCGAACAATGAGCAGTTCTTC. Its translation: CASTLSLAPNNEQFF.

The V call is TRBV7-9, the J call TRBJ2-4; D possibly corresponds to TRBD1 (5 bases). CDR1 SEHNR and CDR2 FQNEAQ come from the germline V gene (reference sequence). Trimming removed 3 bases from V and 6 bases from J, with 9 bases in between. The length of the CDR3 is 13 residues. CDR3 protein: CASSFSQGNIQYF. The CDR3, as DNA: TGTGCCAGCAGCTTCAGTCAGGGAAACATTCAGTACTTC.

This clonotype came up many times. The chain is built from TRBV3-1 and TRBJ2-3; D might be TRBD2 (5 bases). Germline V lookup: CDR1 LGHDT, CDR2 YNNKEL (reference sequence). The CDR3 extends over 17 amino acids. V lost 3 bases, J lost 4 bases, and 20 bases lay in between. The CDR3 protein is CASSQASTRIAPDTQYF. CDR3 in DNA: TGTGCCAGCAGCCAGGCCTCTACTAGGATAGCACCAGATACGCAGTATTTT.

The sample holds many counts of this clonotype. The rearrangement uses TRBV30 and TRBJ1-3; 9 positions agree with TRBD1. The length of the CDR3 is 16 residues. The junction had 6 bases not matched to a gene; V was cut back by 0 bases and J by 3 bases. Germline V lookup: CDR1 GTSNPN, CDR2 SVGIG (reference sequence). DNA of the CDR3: TGTGCCTGGAGTGTTCCCGGGACAGGGCTTGGAAACACCATATATTTT. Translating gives CAWSVPGTGLGNTIYF.

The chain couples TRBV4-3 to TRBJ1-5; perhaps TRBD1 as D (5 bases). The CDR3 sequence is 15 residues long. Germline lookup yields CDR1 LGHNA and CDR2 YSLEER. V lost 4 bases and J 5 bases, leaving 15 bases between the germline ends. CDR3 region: CASSPQVGADQPQHF. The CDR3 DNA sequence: TGCGCCAGCAGCCCACAGGTAGGGGCCGATCAGCCCCAGCATTTT.

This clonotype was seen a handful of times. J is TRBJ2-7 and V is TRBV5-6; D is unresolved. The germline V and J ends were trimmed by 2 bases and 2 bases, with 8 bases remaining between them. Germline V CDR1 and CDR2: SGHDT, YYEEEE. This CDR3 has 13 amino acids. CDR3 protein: CASSFQEPYEQYF. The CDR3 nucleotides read TGTGCCAGCAGCTTTCAGGAACCCTACGAGCAGTACTTC. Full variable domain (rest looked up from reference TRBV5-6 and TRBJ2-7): DAGVTQSPTHLIKTRGQQVTLRCSPKSGHDTVSWYQQALGQGPQFIFQYYEEEERQRGNFPDRFSGHQFPNYSSELNVNALLLGDSALYLCASSFQEPYEQYFGPGTRLTVT.

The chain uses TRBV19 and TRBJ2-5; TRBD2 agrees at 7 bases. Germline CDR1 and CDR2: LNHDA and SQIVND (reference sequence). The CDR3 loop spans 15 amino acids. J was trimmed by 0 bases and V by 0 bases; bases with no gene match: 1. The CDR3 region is CASSIDGRDQETQYF. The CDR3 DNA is TGTGCCAGTAGTATAGATGGGAGGGACCAAGAGACCCAGTACTTC.

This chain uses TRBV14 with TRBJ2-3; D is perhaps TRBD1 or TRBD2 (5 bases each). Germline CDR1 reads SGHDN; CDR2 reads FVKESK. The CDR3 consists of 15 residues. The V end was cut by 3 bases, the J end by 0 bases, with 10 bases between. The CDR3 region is CASSQRGRSTDTQYF. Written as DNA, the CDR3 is TGTGCCAGCAGCCAGAGGGGCAGGAGCACAGATACGCAGTATTTT.

CDR3 nucleotide sequence: TGTGCCAGCAGCTCCGTTAGTCTCGCCCACAATGAGCAGTTCTTC. Residues: CASSSVSLAHNEQFF. V gene TRBV6-2 or TRBV6-3 combines with J gene TRBJ2-1; D is ambiguous. In germline, CDR1 is MNHEY, CDR2 SVGEGT. CDR3 length equals 15 residues. Trimming stripped 6 bases from V and 5 bases from J, with 17 bases between.

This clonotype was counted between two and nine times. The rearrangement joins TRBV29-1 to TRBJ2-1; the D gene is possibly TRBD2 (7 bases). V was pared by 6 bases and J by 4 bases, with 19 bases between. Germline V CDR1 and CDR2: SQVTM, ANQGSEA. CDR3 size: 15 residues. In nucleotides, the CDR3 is TGCAGCGTCGAGGGAGGGGGGAGCCAATACAATGAGCAGTTCTTC. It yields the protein CSVEGGGSQYNEQFF.

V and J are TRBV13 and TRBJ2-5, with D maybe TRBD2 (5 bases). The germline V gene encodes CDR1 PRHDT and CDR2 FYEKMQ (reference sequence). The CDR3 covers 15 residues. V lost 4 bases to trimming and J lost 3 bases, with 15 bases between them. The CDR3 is CASSYRRGTKETQYF. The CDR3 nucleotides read TGTGCCAGCAGCTACCGCCGGGGTACCAAAGAGACCCAGTACTTC.

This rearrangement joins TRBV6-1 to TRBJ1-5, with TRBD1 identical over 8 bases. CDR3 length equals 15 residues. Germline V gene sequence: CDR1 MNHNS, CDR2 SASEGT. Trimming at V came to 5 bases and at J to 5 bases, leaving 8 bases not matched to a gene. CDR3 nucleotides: TGTGCCAGCAGTTTCAAGACAGGGGCCCATCAGCCCCAGCATTTT. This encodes CASSFKTGAHQPQHF.

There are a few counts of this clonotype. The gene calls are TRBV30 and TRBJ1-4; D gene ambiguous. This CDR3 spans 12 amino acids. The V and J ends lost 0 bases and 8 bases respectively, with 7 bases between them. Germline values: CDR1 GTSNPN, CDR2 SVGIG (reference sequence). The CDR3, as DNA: TGTGCCTGGAGTGTACTTCGAGAAAAACTGTTTTTT. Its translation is CAWSVLREKLFF.

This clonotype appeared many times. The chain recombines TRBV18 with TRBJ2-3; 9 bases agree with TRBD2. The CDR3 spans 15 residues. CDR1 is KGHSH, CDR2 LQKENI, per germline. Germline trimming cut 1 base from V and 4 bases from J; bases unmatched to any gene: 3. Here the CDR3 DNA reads TGTGCCAGCTCACCACTAGCGGGAGTACCAGATACGCAGTATTTT. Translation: CASSPLAGVPDTQYF.

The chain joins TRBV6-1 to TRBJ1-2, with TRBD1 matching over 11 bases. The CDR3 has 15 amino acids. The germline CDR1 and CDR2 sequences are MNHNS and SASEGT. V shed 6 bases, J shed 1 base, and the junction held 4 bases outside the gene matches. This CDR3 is CASSGQGAVNYGYTF. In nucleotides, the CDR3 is TGTGCCAGCAGCGGACAGGGGGCAGTTAACTATGGCTACACCTTC.